A selection of T cell receptor beta chains follows, all from one sample in a study of OX40 agonist ivuxolimab in advanced cancers. The method was immunoSEQ multiplex PCR; TCRdb's version includes in-frame clones alone and lacks a portion of them. Of around 56,000 clones in the sample, approximately 86% are singletons; the top ten hold roughly 10%. The source material was CD4+ or CD8+ T cells sorted from blood, sampled in a trial of the OX40 agonist ivuxolimab. Receptors originate from an adult with an advanced solid tumor such as melanoma, head and neck, liver or kidney cancer. CDR3s include the opening cysteine and the closing phenylalanine or tryptophan. A D gene is named only where the DNA matches it firmly. Where a row states a size, it is once, few, many or the class of an expanded clone; other rows omit it.

j_call clone_size v_call d_call cdr3_aa cdr3_nt
TRBJ2-1 NA TRBV7-6 NA CASSFGDNEQFF TGTGCCAGCAGCTTTGGGGACAATGAGCAGTTCTTC
TRBJ1-4 NA TRBV28 NA CASSFRPSEKLFF TGTGCCAGCAGTTTTAGGCCCTCAGAAAAACTGTTTTTT
TRBJ1-2 NA TRBV6-5 TRBD1 CASSKGTGQLYGYTF TGTGCCAGCAGTAAAGGGACAGGGCAACTCTATGGCTACACCTTC
TRBJ2-7 NA TRBV7-9 NA CAILAGGHYEQYF TGTGCCATCCTAGCCGGTGGACACTACGAGCAGTACTTC
TRBJ1-2 NA TRBV7-9 NA CASSLPGRNYGYTF TGTGCCAGCAGCTTGCCCGGCCGTAATTATGGCTACACCTTC
TRBJ1-2 NA TRBV7-6 TRBD1 CASSSWDRQMDYGYTF TGTGCCAGCAGCTCCTGGGACAGGCAGATGGACTATGGCTACACCTTC
TRBJ2-3 NA TRBV5-6 NA CASSQQGYTDTQYF TGTGCCAGCAGTCAGCAGGGGTACACAGATACGCAGTATTTT
TRBJ1-2 NA TRBV6-1 TRBD1 CASSEVPQGADGYTF TGTGCCAGCAGTGAAGTACCACAGGGGGCCGATGGCTACACCTTC
TRBJ1-2 once TRBV7-9 NA CASSRDPGHPNYGYTF TGTGCCAGCAGCCGAGACCCGGGACATCCTAACTATGGCTACACCTTC
TRBJ1-4 NA TRBV10-1 TRBD1 CASSESGQGRMEKLFF TGCGCCAGCAGTGAGTCGGGACAGGGGAGGATGGAAAAACTGTTTTTT
TRBJ2-1 NA TRBV29-1 TRBD2 CSVQGLAGVYYNEQFF TGCAGCGTTCAGGGACTAGCGGGAGTGTACTACAATGAGCAGTTCTTC
TRBJ2-1 once TRBV9 TRBD2 CASSVGGRVYNEQFF TGTGCCAGCAGCGTAGGAGGGAGGGTATACAATGAGCAGTTCTTC
TRBJ1-1 NA TRBV2 NA CASREIMNTEAFF TGTGCCAGCAGGGAAATCATGAACACTGAAGCTTTCTTT
TRBJ2-3 NA TRBV4-1 TRBD2 CASSRSSGGPTDTQYF TGCGCCAGCAGCCGATCTAGCGGGGGCCCCACAGATACGCAGTATTTT
TRBJ2-3 NA TRBV29-1 NA CSVETTTSTDTQYF TGCAGCGTTGAAACGACAACTAGCACAGATACGCAGTATTTT
TRBJ2-3 NA TRBV27 NA CASSLLHSVPTDTQYF TGTGCCAGCAGTTTATTACACTCCGTCCCCACAGATACGCAGTATTTT
TRBJ1-5 NA TRBV7-9 NA CASSLAAGDGQPQHF TGTGCCAGCAGCTTGGCTGCTGGTGACGGTCAGCCCCAGCATTTT
TRBJ2-5 NA TRBV28 NA CASKKGLKETQYF TGTGCCAGCAAGAAGGGGCTTAAAGAGACCCAGTACTTC
TRBJ1-1 NA TRBV15 NA CATSRDWQGDEAFF TGTGCCACCAGCAGAGATTGGCAGGGAGATGAAGCTTTCTTT
TRBJ1-6 NA TRBV9 NA CASSVSGPNSPLHF TGTGCCAGCAGCGTCTCGGGGCCGAATTCACCCCTCCACTTT
TRBJ2-7 NA TRBV27 TRBD2 CASSLTSGSYEQYF TGTGCCAGCAGTTTGACTAGCGGGAGCTACGAGCAGTACTTC
TRBJ1-2 NA TRBV28 NA CASSSLHGRYGYTF TGTGCCAGCAGTTCCCTCCATGGCCGCTATGGCTACACCTTC
TRBJ2-7 NA TRBV7-8 NA CASSLERTSAGYEQYF TGTGCCAGCAGCTTAGAACGGACGAGCGCGGGGTACGAGCAGTACTTC
TRBJ1-1 NA TRBV27 NA CASTPDQGTTEAFF TGTGCCAGCACCCCAGACCAGGGGACCACTGAAGCTTTCTTT
TRBJ2-7 NA TRBV10-3 NA CAISVGPSYEQYF TGTGCCATCAGTGTAGGACCCAGCTACGAGCAGTACTTC
TRBJ1-1 NA TRBV10-2 NA CASSEGGPNTEAFF TGCGCCAGCAGTGAGGGGGGTCCGAACACTGAAGCTTTCTTT
TRBJ1-6 NA TRBV28 NA CASSLSGSYNSPLHF TGTGCCAGCAGTTTATCCGGCTCCTATAATTCACCCCTCCACTTT
TRBJ2-7 NA TRBV2 TRBD2 CASRGPTSGAYEQYF TGTGCCAGCAGAGGACCGACTAGCGGGGCGTACGAGCAGTACTTC
TRBJ2-3 once TRBV2 TRBD2 CASSELAGHTDTQYF TGTGCCAGCAGTGAGCTAGCGGGGCACACAGATACGCAGTATTTT
TRBJ2-7 NA TRBV5-6 TRBD2 CASSFSGISYEQYF TGTGCCAGCAGCTTTAGCGGGATCTCCTACGAGCAGTACTTC
TRBJ2-2 NA TRBV14 NA CASSPAAGLTGELFF TGTGCCAGCAGCCCTGCCGCAGGTCTAACGGGGGAGCTGTTTTTT
TRBJ2-1 NA TRBV2 NA CASSDPGTPVSSYNEQFF TGTGCCAGCAGCGACCCCGGGACCCCCGTGAGCTCCTACAATGAGCAGTTCTTC
TRBJ1-2 NA TRBV14 NA CASSPWGEPHGYTF TGTGCCAGCAGCCCATGGGGGGAACCCCATGGCTACACCTTC
TRBJ2-3 NA TRBV15 NA CATSREEVGDTQYF TGTGCCACCAGCAGAGAAGAAGTAGGGGATACGCAGTATTTT
TRBJ1-5 NA TRBV23-1 TRBD1 CASSQSRGQGNQPQHF TGCGCCAGCAGTCAATCGAGGGGACAGGGAAATCAGCCCCAGCATTTT
TRBJ2-3 NA TRBV29-1 NA CSVEVAITDTQYF TGCAGCGTTGAAGTGGCTATAACAGATACGCAGTATTTT
TRBJ2-1 NA TRBV27 NA CASSAALANEQFF TGTGCCAGCAGTGCCGCCTTAGCGAATGAGCAGTTCTTC
TRBJ2-5 NA TRBV4-1 TRBD2 CASSQASGGQETQYF TGCGCCAGCAGCCAAGCTAGCGGGGGGCAAGAGACCCAGTACTTC
TRBJ1-5 NA TRBV7-8 NA CASSPTGTHSNQPQHF TGTGCCAGCAGCCCAACGGGCACGCATAGCAATCAGCCCCAGCATTTT
TRBJ2-7 NA TRBV28 NA CASSFPMYEQYF TGTGCCAGCAGTTTTCCCATGTACGAGCAGTACTTC
TRBJ1-1 NA TRBV19 NA CASSSRNLNTEAFF TGTGCCAGTAGTAGCCGAAACCTGAACACTGAAGCTTTCTTT
TRBJ1-3 NA TRBV6-5 NA CASSYSTGTGNTIYF TGTGCCAGCAGTTACAGTACAGGGACTGGAAACACCATATATTTT
TRBJ1-2 NA TRBV5-4 NA CASSLWGDYGYTF TGTGCCAGCAGCTTGTGGGGCGACTATGGCTACACCTTC
TRBJ2-1 once TRBV27 NA CASSLRLNNEQFF TGTGCCAGCAGTTTAAGACTAAACAATGAGCAGTTCTTC
TRBJ1-1 NA TRBV9 TRBD1 CASSRQGDTEAFF TGTGCCAGCAGCAGACAGGGGGACACTGAAGCTTTCTTT
TRBJ2-1 few TRBV6-1 TRBD2 CASTKTSGIYNEQFF TGTGCCAGCACAAAGACTAGCGGGATATACAATGAGCAGTTCTTC
TRBJ2-7 few TRBV7-9 TRBD1 CASSTLTGRYEQYF TGTGCCAGCAGCACGTTGACAGGGCGCTACGAGCAGTACTTC
TRBJ1-1 NA TRBV12-5 TRBD1 CASGFTTGDGDEAFF TGTGCTAGTGGTTTTACGACAGGGGACGGAGATGAAGCTTTCTTT
TRBJ2-5 NA TRBV11-2 NA CASSLRGHETQYF TGTGCCAGCAGCTTAAGGGGACACGAGACCCAGTACTTC
TRBJ2-5 NA TRBV4-1 NA CASSQEEGLGETQYF TGCGCCAGCAGCCAAGAAGAGGGACTGGGGGAGACCCAGTACTTC
TRBJ2-7 once TRBV23-1 NA CASSQSGLGGDVYEQYF TGCGCCAGCAGTCAATCGGGGCTGGGGGGCGATGTCTACGAGCAGTACTTC
TRBJ1-2 once TRBV19 TRBD1 CASSIDRGTYGYTF TGTGCCAGTAGCATAGACAGGGGTACCTATGGCTACACCTTC
TRBJ2-4 NA TRBV4-1 TRBD2 CASSQVLAGVLQYF TGCGCCAGCAGCCAAGTACTAGCGGGGGTCCTCCAGTACTTC
TRBJ2-3 once TRBV5-1 TRBD2 CASSLRLAGSYTDTQYF TGCGCCAGCAGCCTCCGACTAGCGGGGTCATACACAGATACGCAGTATTTT
TRBJ1-2 once TRBV7-2 NA CASSLSSGSGYTF TGTGCCAGCAGCTTATCCTCCGGGAGTGGCTACACCTTC
TRBJ1-2 NA TRBV6-5 TRBD1 CASSQTGAYGYTF TGTGCCAGCAGTCAAACAGGGGCCTATGGCTACACCTTC
TRBJ2-1 NA TRBV4-1 NA CASSTPGSYNEQFF TGCGCCAGCAGTACTCCGGGGTCCTACAATGAGCAGTTCTTC